The 12 T cell receptor beta chains reported below all come from one sample, sequenced in a study of beta chain features in type 1 diabetes. All of the isolated RNA was reverse transcribed, so expressed TCRB transcripts were sequenced. Measured with immunoSEQ multiplex PCR; TCRdb has only the in-frame clones, and not every one. The sample yields hundreds of thousands of clones, approximately 14% seen once. The sample was naive CD4+ T cells from blood. These TCRs come from a man younger than 40 in good health.

This clone has only a few counts. The chain combines TRBV20-1 with TRBJ2-5; weak D call: TRBD2 (6 bases). The V end was cut by 1 base, the J end by 9 bases, with 9 bases between. Germline V gene sequence: CDR1 DFQATT, CDR2 SNEGSKA (reference sequence). CDR3 length: 11 amino acids. The CDR3 reads CSARVGRPQYF. The CDR3 DNA reads as TGCAGTGCTAGAGTGGGGAGGCCCCAGTACTTC.

The rearrangement links TRBV10-2 to TRBJ1-5; D not certain. There are 13 residues in the CDR3. Germline CDR1 and CDR2: WSHSY and SAAADI. Trimming stripped 2 bases from V and 0 bases from J, with 2 bases between. The CDR3 sequence is CASSENSNQPQHF. The CDR3 DNA follows: TGCGCCAGCAGTGAGAATAGCAATCAGCCCCAGCATTTT.

Only a few counts were recorded for this clone. The rearrangement joins TRBV7-9 to TRBJ2-3; D tentatively reads TRBD1 or TRBD2 (5 bases each). The CDR3 runs 17 residues. CDR1 and CDR2 from the germline V gene are SEHNR and FQNEAQ (reference sequence). Trimming pared 2 bases from V and 5 bases from J, leaving 20 bases between. DNA of the CDR3: TGTGCCAGCAGCTTAATTGGGGGAAGGGTGAATGGAGATACGCAGTATTTT. It encodes CASSLIGGRVNGDTQYF.

This sequence joins TRBV30 and TRBJ1-1; a weak D match, TRBD1 (6 bases). With 0 bases removed from V and 3 bases from J, the gap between germline ends came to 11 bases. The CDR3 is 14 residues long. Germline V gene lookup returns CDR1 GTSNPN and CDR2 SVGIG (reference sequence). The CDR3 DNA reads TGTGCCTGGAGTGTACAGGGAGTGTACACTGAAGCTTTCTTT. Protein: CAWSVQGVYTEAFF.

The chain links TRBV10-3 to TRBJ2-3; D gene uncertain. The CDR3 spans 16 residues. Germline-derived CDR1 and CDR2 are ENHRY and SYGVKD. The V end was cut by 3 bases, the J end by 0 bases, with 13 bases between. The CDR3 DNA follows: TGTGCCATCAGTGACCCAATAGGCACTAGCACAGATACGCAGTATTTT. Its translation: CAISDPIGTSTDTQYF.

This clone has a handful of counts. The chain carries TRBV5-1 and TRBJ2-3; D gene uncertain. Germline CDR1 reads SGHRS; CDR2 reads YFSETQ. This CDR3 is built from 13 residues. The V gene lost 0 bases and the J gene lost 4 bases, with 6 bases spanning the gap. The CDR3 region has the DNA TGCGCCAGCAGCTTGGGCGAGGCAGATACGCAGTATTTT. This codes for CASSLGEADTQYF.

This clone was seen more than once but under ten times. V and J are TRBV6-1 and TRBJ2-6, with TRBD1 as a possible D gene (6 bases). This CDR3 is 15 amino acids long. CDR1 is MNHNS and CDR2 is SASEGT in the germline V gene. Trimming stripped 6 bases from V and 1 base from J, with 10 bases between. CDR3 loop: CASRRQASGANVLTF. DNA of the CDR3: TGTGCCAGCAGAAGACAGGCATCTGGGGCCAACGTCCTGACTTTC.

The table lists this clone with a few counts. The rearrangement links TRBV28 to TRBJ2-5; D is tentatively TRBD1 or TRBD2 (5 bases each). The CDR3 is 12 residues long. V lost 6 bases and J 13 bases, leaving 18 bases between the germline ends. Germline V lookup: CDR1 MDHEN, CDR2 SYDVKM. The CDR3 DNA is TGTGCCAGCAGCCTCGGGGACGGAGCCAGGTACTTC. Protein: CASSLGDGARYF.

The gene calls are TRBV11-2 and TRBJ2-3; D is perhaps TRBD1 (6 bases). The CDR3 is made up of 16 amino acids. V lost 0 bases and J lost 10, with 20 bases in between. Per germline, CDR1 SGHAT and CDR2 FQNNGV. The CDR3 sequence: CASSLDNRWTEVPQYF. Here the CDR3 DNA reads TGTGCCAGCAGCTTAGATAATAGATGGACAGAGGTTCCGCAGTATTTT.

This clone was recorded a few times. CDR3 DNA: TGTGCCAGCAGTTATCGGAGCGGGAGGGTCAATGAGCAGTTCTTC. Translating it yields CASSYRSGRVNEQFF. The rearrangement joins TRBV6-5 to TRBJ2-1, with 10 bases lining up with TRBD2. Germline V gives CDR1 MNHEY, CDR2 SVGAGI. CDR3 size: 15 residues. The V segment lost 3 bases and the J segment 6 bases; nucleotides outside the gene matches: 5.

This clone was detected a few times. The chain employs TRBV7-2 and TRBJ2-5; a weak D match, TRBD2 (6 bases). In germline, CDR1 is SGHTA, CDR2 FQGNSA. CDR3 size: 15 residues. The V end was cut by 1 base, the J end by 1 base, with 10 bases between. Here the CDR3 DNA reads TGTGCCAGCAGCTTAGGGTCCGGGAGCCAAGAGACCCAGTACTTC. As protein: CASSLGSGSQETQYF.

This clone was found many times. The chain's CDR3 is CAWSVDRGLLNTGELFF. The CDR3 bases are TGTGCCTGGAGTGTCGACAGGGGGCTCTTAAACACCGGGGAGCTGTTTTTT. The rearrangement joins TRBV30 to TRBJ2-2; 10 bases fit TRBD1. Germline lookup yields CDR1 GTSNPN and CDR2 SVGIG (reference sequence). CDR3 size: 17 residues. Trimming took 0 bases from V and 2 from J; bases not matched to a gene: 6.